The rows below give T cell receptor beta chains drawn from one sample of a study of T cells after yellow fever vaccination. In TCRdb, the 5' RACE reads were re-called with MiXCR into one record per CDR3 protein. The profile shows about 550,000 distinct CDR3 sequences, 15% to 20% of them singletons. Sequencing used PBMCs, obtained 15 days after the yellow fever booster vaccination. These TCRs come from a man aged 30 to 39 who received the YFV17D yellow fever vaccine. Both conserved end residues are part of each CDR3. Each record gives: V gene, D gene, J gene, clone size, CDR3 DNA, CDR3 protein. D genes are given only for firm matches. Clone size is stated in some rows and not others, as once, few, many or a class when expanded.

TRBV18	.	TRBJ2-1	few	TGTGCCAGCTCACCACAGGGAAGCGGTGAGCAGTTCTTC	CASSPQGSGEQFF
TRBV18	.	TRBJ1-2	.	TGTGCCAGCTCACCTACCGACAGTACCGCCTCCTATGGCTACACCTTC	CASSPTDSTASYGYTF
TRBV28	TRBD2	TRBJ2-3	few	TGTGCCAGCAGTTTCGCAGGAGGACTAGCGGGAGGGGGGACAGATACGCAGTATTTT	CASSFAGGLAGGGTDTQYF
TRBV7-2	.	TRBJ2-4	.	TGTGCCAGCAGCCCCCGGTCTCTAGCCAAAAACATTCAGTACTTC	CASSPRSLAKNIQYF
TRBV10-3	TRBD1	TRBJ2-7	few	TGTGCCATCAGTGGACGACGGACAGGGGGCTCCTACGAGCAGTACTTC	CAISGRRTGGSYEQYF
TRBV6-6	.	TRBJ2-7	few	TGTGCCAGCAGAGAAGGGGGTACCCACGAGCAGTACTTC	CASREGGTHEQYF
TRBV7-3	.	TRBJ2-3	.	TGTGCCAGCAGCCCGACCGGAGCAGCAGATACGCAGTATTTT	CASSPTGAADTQYF
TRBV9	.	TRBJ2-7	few	TGTGCCAGCAGCGGCCGGGACGCCTCCTACGAGCAGTACTTC	CASSGRDASYEQYF
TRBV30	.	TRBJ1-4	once	TGTGCCTGCTCGCTGATATCGGAAAAACTGTTTTTT	CACSLISEKLFF
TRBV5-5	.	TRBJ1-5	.	TGTGCCAGCAGCTTGGTGGGGAATAGCAATCAGCCCCAGCATTTT	CASSLVGNSNQPQHF
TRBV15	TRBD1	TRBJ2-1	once	TGTGCCACCAGCATAGGAGTCGGGACAGGGAAGAATGAGCAGTTCTTC	CATSIGVGTGKNEQFF
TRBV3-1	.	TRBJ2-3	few	TGTGCCAGCAGTGTACTAGGGACCGATACGCAGTATTTT	CASSVLGTDTQYF
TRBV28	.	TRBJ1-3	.	TGTGCCAGCAGTTCTAGGGACGGGATCTCTGGAAACACCATATATTTT	CASSSRDGISGNTIYF
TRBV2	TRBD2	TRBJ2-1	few	TGTGCCAGCAGTGGGACTAGCGGCGACAATGAGCAGTTCTTC	CASSGTSGDNEQFF
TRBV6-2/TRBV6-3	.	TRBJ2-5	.	TGTGCCAGCAGTTATGAGGCGACCCAGTACTTC	CASSYEATQYF
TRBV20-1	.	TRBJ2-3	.	TGCAGTGCTAGGCCTTACCACGCCACAGATACGCAGTATTTT	CSARPYHATDTQYF
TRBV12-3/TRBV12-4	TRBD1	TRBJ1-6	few	TGTGCCAGCAGTCCCAGCACAGGGGGCAATTCACCCCTCCACTTT	CASSPSTGGNSPLHF
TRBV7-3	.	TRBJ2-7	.	TGTGCCAGCAGCCCGGTTTTGGTGGGTTTGGGACCTCGAGACGAGCAGTACTTC	CASSPVLVGLGPRDEQYF
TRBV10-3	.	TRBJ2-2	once	TGTGCCATCAGTGAGGGATCACTAGACGCGGCCGGGGAGCTGTTTTTT	CAISEGSLDAAGELFF
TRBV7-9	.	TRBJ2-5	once	TGTGCCAGCGGCTGGCAGTCCCAAGAGACCCAGTACTTC	CASGWQSQETQYF
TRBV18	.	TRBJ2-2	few	TGTGCCAGCTCACCACGAGAAACCGGGGAGCTGTTTTTT	CASSPRETGELFF